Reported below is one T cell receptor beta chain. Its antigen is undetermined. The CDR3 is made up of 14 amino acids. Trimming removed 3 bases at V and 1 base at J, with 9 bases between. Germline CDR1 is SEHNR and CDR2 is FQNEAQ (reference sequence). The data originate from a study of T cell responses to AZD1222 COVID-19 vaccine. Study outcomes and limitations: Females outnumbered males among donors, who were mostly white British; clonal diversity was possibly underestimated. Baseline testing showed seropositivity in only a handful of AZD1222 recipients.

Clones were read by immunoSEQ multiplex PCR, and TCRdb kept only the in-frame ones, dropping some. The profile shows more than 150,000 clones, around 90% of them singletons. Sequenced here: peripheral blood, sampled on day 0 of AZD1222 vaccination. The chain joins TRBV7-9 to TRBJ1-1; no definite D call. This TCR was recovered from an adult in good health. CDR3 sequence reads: CASSLAGPNTEAFF. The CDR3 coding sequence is TGTGCCAGCAGCTTGGCGGGCCCGAACACTGAAGCTTTCTTT.